Listed below are T cell receptor beta chains from one sample, sequenced in a study of blood T cell repertoires in COVID-19. Generated by immunoSEQ multiplex PCR, the TCRdb table keeps only in-frame clones and is missing some. The sample includes approximately 280,000 clones, 82% of them seen just once. Sequencing was done on a sample of PBMCs or T cells enriched from blood (not recorded which). Every receptor here comes from a man between 35 and 55 years old who had been exposed to COVID-19. The CDR3 runs from the conserved cysteine through the conserved F or W. D genes are given only for firm matches. Clone size is stated in some rows and not others, as once, few, many or a class when expanded.

-,-,TRBV12-3/TRBV12-4,TRBJ1-1,TGTGCCAGCAGTTTCCGGGTGACCGCTGAAGCTTTCTTT,CASSFRVTAEAFF
-,-,TRBV18,TRBJ1-5,TGTGCCAGCTCACCACCTAGCCGGGGGTATAGCAATCAGCCCCAGCATTTT,CASSPPSRGYSNQPQHF
-,-,TRBV5-4,TRBJ2-7,TGTGCCAGCAGCTTGCCGGGAACGCTGACCTACGAGCAGTACTTC,CASSLPGTLTYEQYF
TRBD1,-,TRBV28,TRBJ2-5,TGTGCCAGCAGTCCTACCGGACAGGGGGTTGGGGAGACCCAGTACTTC,CASSPTGQGVGETQYF
-,-,TRBV18,TRBJ1-4,TGTGCCAGCTCACCAACAGTATCTAATGAAAAACTGTTTTTT,CASSPTVSNEKLFF
TRBD2,once,TRBV3-1/TRBV3-2,TRBJ2-3,TGTGCCAGCAGGCCCGGACTAGTAACAGATACGCAGTATTTT,CASRPGLVTDTQYF
TRBD1,once,TRBV7-8,TRBJ2-5,TGTGCCAGCAGCTCGACAGGGGACCCCACCGGGACCCAGTACTTC,CASSSTGDPTGTQYF
TRBD2,-,TRBV7-8,TRBJ2-1,TGTGCCAGCAGCTTAGAGCCTTTTGGGGGAGGGCCCAATGAGCAGTTCTTC,CASSLEPFGGGPNEQFF
-,-,TRBV9,TRBJ1-4,TGTGCCAGCAGCGTAGGCCCGGAGGGGAGTGAAAAACTGTTTTTT,CASSVGPEGSEKLFF
TRBD1,-,TRBV10-3,TRBJ1-1,TGTGCCATCAGTCCCGGGACAGGGGTGAACACTGAAGCTTTCTTT,CAISPGTGVNTEAFF
-,-,TRBV6-1,TRBJ1-2,TGTGCCAGCAGTGACAATAACTATGGCTACACCTTC,CASSDNNYGYTF
TRBD2,-,TRBV30,TRBJ2-3,TGTGCCTGGAGCCATAGGGCGGGAGTCGATACGCAGTATTTT,CAWSHRAGVDTQYF
TRBD1,few,TRBV29-1,TRBJ2-7,TGCAGCGGCAGGACAGGCGACGAGCAGTACTTC,CSGRTGDEQYF
-,-,TRBV9,TRBJ2-5,TGTGCCAGCAGCGTAGCTGTATCGGAGACCCAGTACTTC,CASSVAVSETQYF
TRBD1,-,TRBV2,TRBJ1-1,TGTGCCAGAGGGACAGGGCAGGGAGGGAACACTGAAGCTTTCTTT,CARGTGQGGNTEAFF
TRBD2,few,TRBV18,TRBJ2-2,TGTGCCAGCTCACACGGGAGCGGGAGATCCGACAGGGAGCTGTTTTTT,CASSHGSGRSDRELFF
-,-,TRBV29-1,TRBJ1-1,TGCAGCGTTGGAGGGCTTCGGCCCACTGAAGCTTTCTTT,CSVGGLRPTEAFF
TRBD2,-,TRBV5-4,TRBJ2-1,TGTGCCAGCAGCCATGGGGGGCTAGCGGGATTGGTATCGATCTTC,CASSHGGLAGLVSIF
-,-,TRBV7-9,TRBJ2-5,TGTGCCAGCAGCTTAGTGGGGGGTGGAGAGACCCAGTACTTC,CASSLVGGGETQYF
TRBD2,-,TRBV27,TRBJ2-2,TGTGCCAGCAGTCCGAGGACTAGCGGTTGGACCGGGGAGCTGTTTTTT,CASSPRTSGWTGELFF
TRBD2,-,TRBV9,TRBJ2-1,TGTGCCAGCAGCGAGGGGATTACTAGCGGGACCTACAATGAGCAGTTCTTC,CASSEGITSGTYNEQFF
TRBD1,-,TRBV2,TRBJ1-5,TGTGCCAGCAGTGGGACAGGGCAAAATCAGCCCCAGCATTTT,CASSGTGQNQPQHF
-,-,TRBV11-2,TRBJ2-7,TGTGCCAGCAGCTTAGAAGTTGGGCCCCCCTACGAGCAGTACTTC,CASSLEVGPPYEQYF
-,-,TRBV28,TRBJ2-5,TGTGCCACCTTTAACAGGGCGGTAAAGACCCAGTACTTC,CATFNRAVKTQYF
-,-,TRBV3-1/TRBV3-2,TRBJ2-1,TGTGCCAGCAGATCCCATCTAGCCCCCGAGGGCAATGAGCAGTTCTTC,CASRSHLAPEGNEQFF
-,-,TRBV12-3/TRBV12-4,TRBJ1-3,TGTGCCAGCAGTACTTTAAACACCATATATTTT,CASSTLNTIYF
TRBD1,-,TRBV7-9,TRBJ1-5,TGTGCCAGCAGCTCAACAGGGGGCGCAAGCAATCAGCCCCAGCATTTT,CASSSTGGASNQPQHF
-,-,TRBV5-4,TRBJ2-5,TGTGCCAGCAGCCATGTCGGGCTGGACAGCCAAGAGACCCAGTACTTC,CASSHVGLDSQETQYF
-,-,TRBV30,TRBJ2-7,TGTGCCTGGACACCGGACATCTACTCCTACGAGCAGTACTTC,CAWTPDIYSYEQYF
TRBD1,few,TRBV3-1/TRBV3-2,TRBJ2-7,TGTGCCAGCAGCCTACGGACGACAGGGGTCGAGCAGTACTTC,CASSLRTTGVEQYF
TRBD2,few,TRBV11-2,TRBJ2-2,TGTGCCAGCAGCTTCCGCCGCGGGAGGATCGGGGAGCTGTTTTTT,CASSFRRGRIGELFF
TRBD2,-,TRBV5-6,TRBJ2-7,TGTGCCAGCAGCTTCGACGCGGGAGTCGACCTATACGAGCAGTACTTC,CASSFDAGVDLYEQYF
TRBD1,-,TRBV30,TRBJ1-4,TGTGCCTGGTCGAGGGGGCTGGGGAATGAAAAACTGTTTTTT,CAWSRGLGNEKLFF
TRBD1,-,TRBV30,TRBJ1-1,TGTGCCTGGAGTCTAGGGGGCGCGGGGAACACTGAAGCTTTCTTT,CAWSLGGAGNTEAFF
TRBD1,-,TRBV2,TRBJ1-2,TGTGCCAGCAGTGGGTTGGGGACAGGGTCTTTAAAGGACTATGGCTACACCTTC,CASSGLGTGSLKDYGYTF
TRBD1,-,TRBV6-5,TRBJ1-1,TGTGCCAGCAGCCAGGGGGCTGGCACTGAAGCTTTCTTT,CASSQGAGTEAFF
-,once,TRBV5-1,TRBJ2-1,TGCGCCAGCAGCACAAAACGTATCCTTGGCGGGGACGACAATGAGCAGTTCTTC,CASSTKRILGGDDNEQFF
TRBD2,-,TRBV4-1,TRBJ2-1,TGCGCCAGCAGCCAAACTAGCGCATCCTACAATGAGCAGTTCTTC,CASSQTSASYNEQFF
-,-,TRBV28,TRBJ1-6,TGTGCCAGCAGTTTCCGACTGAATAATTCACCCCTCCACTTT,CASSFRLNNSPLHF
-,-,TRBV13,TRBJ2-7,TGTGCCAGCAGCTTCGTGGGCCCCTACGAGCAGTACTTC,CASSFVGPYEQYF
-,-,TRBV19,TRBJ1-1,TGTGCCAGTAAGGCGATGGGGGGTCCGGGGACTGAAGCTTTCTTT,CASKAMGGPGTEAFF
TRBD1,-,TRBV19,TRBJ1-5,TGTGCCAGTAAGGGACAGATCAGCAATCAGCCCCAGCATTTT,CASKGQISNQPQHF
TRBD1,-,TRBV7-9,TRBJ2-7,TGTGCCAGCAGACCAACAGGGGCCTACGAGCAGTACTTC,CASRPTGAYEQYF